These T cell receptor beta chains were read from a single sample in a study of a mutant IDH1 vaccine in newly diagnosed glioma. Using immunoSEQ multiplex PCR, the repertoire was profiled, and TCRdb retains in-frame clones only, with some absent. The data show around 30,000 clones, with 50% to 60% seen just once and roughly 11% held by the top ten. No antigen is known for these receptors. The source material was PBMCs, sampled from a glioma patient whose treatment included an IDH1 peptide vaccine. Source of these receptors: a woman between 18 and 29 years old with glioma. The CDR3 runs from the conserved cysteine through the conserved F or W. A D gene is named only where the DNA matches it firmly. Clone size is not always given. Where it is, it says once, few, many or a class for expanded clones.

D gene,clone size,V gene,J gene,CDR3 DNA,CDR3 protein
TRBD1,few,TRBV7-2,TRBJ1-1,TGTGCCAGCTCCCGGAACACAGGGGGTGCTGAAGCTTTCTTT,CASSRNTGGAEAFF
.,.,TRBV4-2,TRBJ1-6,TGTGCCAGCAGCCAAGAGGAGGGAAGTAATTCACCCCTCCACTTT,CASSQEEGSNSPLHF
TRBD1,.,TRBV28,TRBJ1-1,TGTGCCAGCAGCCCCACAGGGGTGAACACTGAAGCTTTCTTT,CASSPTGVNTEAFF
.,.,TRBV18,TRBJ1-3,TGTGCCAGCTCACCGCGAGGGCCTGGAAACACCATATATTTT,CASSPRGPGNTIYF
.,.,TRBV7-8,TRBJ1-5,TGTGCCAGCAGCACCAGAGATGCCTGGGGCAATCAGCCCCAGCATTTT,CASSTRDAWGNQPQHF
.,few,TRBV11-3,TRBJ1-1,TGTGCCAGCCTCGGGGAAGTGCACACTGAAGCTTTCTTT,CASLGEVHTEAFF
.,.,TRBV6-5,TRBJ1-2,TGTGCCAGCAGTTACTCGTCCGGGGGCGGTGGCTACACCTTC,CASSYSSGGGGYTF
TRBD1,.,TRBV5-1,TRBJ1-5,TGCGCCAGCAGCAGCGGGACAGGGAACAATCAGCCCCAGCATTTT,CASSSGTGNNQPQHF
.,.,TRBV4-1,TRBJ1-1,TGCGCCAGCAGCCCTATGACAGTACCGAACACTGAAGCTTTCTTT,CASSPMTVPNTEAFF
.,.,TRBV29-1,TRBJ2-5,TGCAGCGTTGTGGGGCAGGGTATTGAGACCCAGTACTTC,CSVVGQGIETQYF
.,.,TRBV19,TRBJ2-7,TGTGCCAGTAGTATCGGAGGGGTGGGCGAGCAGTACTTC,CASSIGGVGEQYF
.,.,TRBV7-9,TRBJ2-3,TGTGCCAGCAGAATCCCCGGGAGTGTGACAGATACGCAGTATTTT,CASRIPGSVTDTQYF
TRBD2,.,TRBV4-2,TRBJ2-6,TGTGCCAGCAGCCAAGAGGTGGGGGGGGCTGGGGCCAACGTCCTGACTTTC,CASSQEVGGAGANVLTF
TRBD2,.,TRBV4-3,TRBJ2-1,TGCGCCAGCAGCCAAGGTGGTAGCGGGAGCTACAATGAGCAGTTCTTC,CASSQGGSGSYNEQFF
.,few,TRBV5-4,TRBJ1-6,TGTGCCAGCAGCTTGACAGGGAAAAATTCACCCCTCCACTTT,CASSLTGKNSPLHF